Below are 9 T cell receptor beta chains sequenced from a single sample in a study of shared clonotypes between healthy human individuals. The repertoire was sequenced with immunoSEQ multiplex PCR; TCRdb's copy has only in-frame clones and lacks some. This table holds about 1,900,000 clones, approximately 94% found once. Naive CD8 cells were CD45RO-negative, positively selected for CCR7, excluding terminally differentiated effector memory CD45RA+ cells. The specimen sequenced was naive CD8+ T cells sorted from blood. These receptors all stem from a man aged 18 to 30 in good health.

The gene calls are TRBV29-1 and TRBJ1-1; tentatively, D is TRBD1 (5 bases). Trimming removed 0 bases at V and 4 bases at J, with 9 bases between. The CDR3 spans 13 residues. Per the germline V gene, CDR1 is SQVTM and CDR2 is ANQGSEA. As DNA, the CDR3 is TGCAGCGTTGAAGAGGGGGATAGCACTGAAGCTTTCTTT. It yields the protein CSVEEGDSTEAFF.

About this clone itself: This CDR3 is also generated by other DNA sequences in the sample. The chain uses TRBV5-6 and TRBJ2-7, with D uncertain. Germline V lookup: CDR1 SGHDT, CDR2 YYEEEE. Trimming removed 2 bases at V and 0 bases at J, with 6 bases between. This CDR3 spans 13 amino acids. This chain's CDR3 is CASSLGSSYEQYF. The DNA for the CDR3 is TGTGCCAGCAGCTTAGGCAGCTCCTACGAGCAGTACTTC.

The V gene is TRBV4-1, the J gene TRBJ1-1; D is undetermined. CDR1 is MGHRA and CDR2 is YSYEKL in the germline V gene. The CDR3 loop spans 14 amino acids. V shed 0 bases and J shed 7 bases, with 12 bases lying between them. Here the CDR3 reads CASSQDTGNFEAFF. In nucleotides, the CDR3 is TGCGCCAGCAGCCAAGACACGGGGAACTTTGAAGCTTTCTTT.

The table lists this clone with a count of one. J is TRBJ2-1 and V is TRBV9, with D perhaps matching TRBD2 (6 bases). The length of the CDR3 is 16 residues. Between the trimmed V and J ends, which lost 4 bases and 7 bases, there was a span of 21 bases. Germline loops: CDR1 SGDLS, CDR2 YYNGEE. CDR3 bases: TGTGCCAGCAGCAACTGGGGGGTCCCAGCGCAAAATGAGCAGTTCTTC. It is translated as CASSNWGVPAQNEQFF.

This sequence joins TRBV7-8 and TRBJ2-3; the match to TRBD1 covers 8 bases. CDR3 length: 16 residues. Germline loops: CDR1 SGHVS, CDR2 FQNEAQ. Losses at the gene ends were 3 bases for V and 1 base for J; bases not matched to a gene: 6. CDR3 in DNA: TGTGCCAGCAGCTTTACCGGACAGGGAGGCACAGATACGCAGTATTTT. Residues: CASSFTGQGGTDTQYF. Together with reference TRBV7-8 and TRBJ2-3, the CDR3 gives the full variable domain: GAGVSQSPRYKVAKRGQDVALRCDPISGHVSLFWYQQALGQGPEFLTYFQNEAQLDKSGLPSDRFFAERPEGSVSTLKIQRTQQEDSAVYLCASSFTGQGGTDTQYFGPGTRLTVL.

This chain joins TRBV27 and TRBJ2-7, with D possibly TRBD2 on 7 matching bases. The CDR3 is 16 amino acids. CDR1 and CDR2 (germline): MNHEY, SMNVEV (reference sequence). V lost 6 bases to trimming and J lost 0 bases, with 18 bases between them. CDR3 bases: TGTGCCAGCAGCTTAGGTGGGGGGGCGGGCTCCTACGAGCAGTACTTC. Protein sequence: CASSLGGGAGSYEQYF.

The gene calls are TRBV7-9 and TRBJ2-7, with a weak D call TRBD1 (6 bases). The CDR3 has 13 residues. The germline CDR1 and CDR2 sequences are SEHNR and FQNEAQ (reference sequence). Trimming pared 5 bases from V and 6 bases from J, leaving 14 bases between. The chain's CDR3 is CASSKTTGGEQYF. Written as DNA, the CDR3 is TGTGCCAGCAGCAAGACGACAGGCGGCGAGCAGTACTTC.

This chain links TRBV29-1 with TRBJ2-2; D may be TRBD1 or TRBD2 (5 bases each). V was clipped by 0 bases and J by 4 bases, with 9 bases between them. This CDR3 has 14 residues. The germline V gene encodes CDR1 SQVTM and CDR2 ANQGSEA. The CDR3 DNA is TGCAGCGTTGAAGAAGGGGACGTCACCGGGGAGCTGTTTTTT. Translation gives CSVEEGDVTGELFF.

Worth noting for this clone: Other DNA sequences in this specimen translate into the identical CDR3. The chain carries TRBV9 and TRBJ2-2; D is undetermined. This CDR3 spans 13 amino acids. V dropped 1 base and J dropped 2 bases, with 3 bases sitting between them. Germline loops: CDR1 SGDLS, CDR2 YYNGEE. CDR3 DNA: TGTGCCAGCAGCGTAAAAAACACCGGGGAGCTGTTTTTT. Translating it yields CASSVKNTGELFF. The whole variable domain, remainder taken from reference TRBV9 and TRBJ2-2, is DSGVTQTPKHLITATGQRVTLRCSPRSGDLSVYWYQQSLDQGLQFLIQYYNGEERAKGNILERFSAQQFPDLHSELNLSSLELGDSALYFCASSVKNTGELFFGEGSRLTVL.